Described below is a single TCR beta chain sequence and its context. The sample carries other DNA sequences with the same CDR3. This sample is drawn from a study of blood T cell repertoires in COVID-19. Study-wide context: The United States, Italy and Spain supplied acute and convalescent COVID-19 samples.

Using immunoSEQ multiplex PCR, the repertoire was profiled, and TCRdb retains in-frame clones only, with some absent. Here the sample spans about 200,000 clones, more than 75% being singletons. The sample comprised peripheral blood. This clonotype was sampled from an elderly woman with COVID-19, enrolled during active disease.

CDR3 residues: CASSLAGTGIYEQYF. CDR3 nucleotides: TGCGCCAGCAGCTTGGCCGGGACAGGGATTTACGAGCAGTACTTC. The chain uses TRBV5-1 and TRBJ2-7; TRBD1 matches 9 bases. The CDR3 is 15 amino acids. Unmatched junction bases numbered 5, after V lost 0 bases and J lost 4 bases. Germline-derived CDR1 and CDR2 are SGHRS and YFSETQ.